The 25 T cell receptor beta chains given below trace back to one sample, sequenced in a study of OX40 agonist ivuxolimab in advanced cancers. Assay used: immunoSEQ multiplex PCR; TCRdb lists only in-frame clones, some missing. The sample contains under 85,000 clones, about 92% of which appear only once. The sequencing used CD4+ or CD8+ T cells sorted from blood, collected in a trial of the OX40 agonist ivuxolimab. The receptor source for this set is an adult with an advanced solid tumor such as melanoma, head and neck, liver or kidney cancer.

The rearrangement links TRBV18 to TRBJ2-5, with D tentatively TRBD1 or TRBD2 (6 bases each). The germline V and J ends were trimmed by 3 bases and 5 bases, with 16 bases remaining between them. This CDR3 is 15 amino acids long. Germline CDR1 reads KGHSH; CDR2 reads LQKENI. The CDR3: CASSPGGLMRETQYF. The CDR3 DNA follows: TGTGCCAGCTCACCCGGGGGCCTTATGAGGGAGACCCAGTACTTC.

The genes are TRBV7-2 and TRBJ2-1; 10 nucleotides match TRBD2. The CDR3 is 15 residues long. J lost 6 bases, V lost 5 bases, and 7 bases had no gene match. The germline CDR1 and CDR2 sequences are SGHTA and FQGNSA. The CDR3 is CASSPASGRSNEQFF. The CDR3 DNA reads TGTGCCAGCAGCCCGGCTAGCGGGAGAAGCAATGAGCAGTTCTTC.

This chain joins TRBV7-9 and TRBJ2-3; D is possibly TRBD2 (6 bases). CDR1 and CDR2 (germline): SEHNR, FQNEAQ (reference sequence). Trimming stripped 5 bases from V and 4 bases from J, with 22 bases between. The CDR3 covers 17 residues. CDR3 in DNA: TGTGCCAGCAGCCCTAACCCTTATGGGGGAGGCCCAGATACGCAGTATTTT. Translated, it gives CASSPNPYGGGPDTQYF.

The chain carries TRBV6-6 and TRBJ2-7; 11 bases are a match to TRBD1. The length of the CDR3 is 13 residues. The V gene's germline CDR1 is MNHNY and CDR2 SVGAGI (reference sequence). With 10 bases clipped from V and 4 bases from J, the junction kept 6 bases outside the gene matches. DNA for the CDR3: TGTGCCACCTCCGGGACAGGGGGATACGAGCAGTACTTC. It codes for CATSGTGGYEQYF.

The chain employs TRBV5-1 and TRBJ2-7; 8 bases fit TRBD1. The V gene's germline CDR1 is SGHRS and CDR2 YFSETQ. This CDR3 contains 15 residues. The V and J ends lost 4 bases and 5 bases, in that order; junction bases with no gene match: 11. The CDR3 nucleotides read TGCGCCAGCAGCCCGGCCGGACAGGGTCCCAACGAGCAGTACTTC. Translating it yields CASSPAGQGPNEQYF.

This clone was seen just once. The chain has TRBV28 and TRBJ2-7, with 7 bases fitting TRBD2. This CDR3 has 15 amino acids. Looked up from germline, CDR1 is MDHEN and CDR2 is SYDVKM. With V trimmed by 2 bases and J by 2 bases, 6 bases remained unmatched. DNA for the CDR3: TGTGCCAGCAGTTTAGTCGGGAGGTTCACCTACGAGCAGTACTTC. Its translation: CASSLVGRFTYEQYF.

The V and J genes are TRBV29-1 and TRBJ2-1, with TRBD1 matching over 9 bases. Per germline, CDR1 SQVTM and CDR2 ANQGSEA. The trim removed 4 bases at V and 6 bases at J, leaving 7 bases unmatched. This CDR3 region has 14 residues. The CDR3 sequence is CSVGTGQGLNEQFF. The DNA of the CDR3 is TGCAGCGTTGGAACCGGACAGGGGCTCAATGAGCAGTTCTTC.

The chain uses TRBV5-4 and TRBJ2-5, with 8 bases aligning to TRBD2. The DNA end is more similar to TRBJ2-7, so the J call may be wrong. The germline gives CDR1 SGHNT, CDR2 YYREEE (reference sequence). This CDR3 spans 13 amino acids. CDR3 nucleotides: TGTGCCAGCAGCTTAGCGGGAGTCTACGAGCAGTACTTC. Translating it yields CASSLAGVYEQYF.

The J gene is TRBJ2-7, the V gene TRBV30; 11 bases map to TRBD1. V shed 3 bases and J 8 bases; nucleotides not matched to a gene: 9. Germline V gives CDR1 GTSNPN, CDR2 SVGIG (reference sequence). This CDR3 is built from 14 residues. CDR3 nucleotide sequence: TGTGCCTGGAGCGGACAGGGGGCGGCCCCCAAGCAGTACTTC. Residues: CAWSGQGAAPKQYF.

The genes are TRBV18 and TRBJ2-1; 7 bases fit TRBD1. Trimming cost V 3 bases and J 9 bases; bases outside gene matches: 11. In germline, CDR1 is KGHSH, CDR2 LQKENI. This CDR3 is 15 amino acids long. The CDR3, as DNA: TGTGCCAGCTCACCGATTTGGGGACAGATGACTGAGCAGTTCTTC. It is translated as CASSPIWGQMTEQFF.

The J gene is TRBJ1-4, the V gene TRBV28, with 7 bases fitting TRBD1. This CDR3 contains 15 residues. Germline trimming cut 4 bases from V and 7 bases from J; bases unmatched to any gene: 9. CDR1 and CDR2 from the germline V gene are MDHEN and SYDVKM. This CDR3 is CASSSRQGSGEKLFF. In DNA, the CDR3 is TGTGCCAGCAGTTCGAGACAGGGATCCGGTGAAAAACTGTTTTTT.

CDR3 residues: CASSSYSGTNYNEQFF. The CDR3 nucleotides read TGTGCCAGCAGCTCTTATAGCGGGACGAATTACAATGAGCAGTTCTTC. The chain has TRBV11-2 and TRBJ2-1; TRBD2 agrees at 8 bases. The ends lost 4 bases at V and 4 bases at J; junction bases unmatched: 9. The germline V gene has CDR1 SGHAT and CDR2 FQNNGV. The CDR3 is made up of 16 amino acids.

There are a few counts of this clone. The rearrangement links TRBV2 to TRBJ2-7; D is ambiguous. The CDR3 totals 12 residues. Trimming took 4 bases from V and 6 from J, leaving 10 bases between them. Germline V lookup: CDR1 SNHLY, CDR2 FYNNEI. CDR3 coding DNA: TGTGCCAGCAGTGGTATTAGCTCCGAGCAGTACTTC. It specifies CASSGISSEQYF. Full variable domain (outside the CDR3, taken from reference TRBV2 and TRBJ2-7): EPEVTQTPSHQVTQMGQEVILRCVPISNHLYFYWYRQILGQKVEFLVSFYNNEISEKSEIFDDQFSVERPDGSNFTLKIRSTKLEDSAMYFCASSGISSEQYFGPGTRLTVT.

CDR3 region: CASSTNRASWNTGELFF. The CDR3 bases are TGTGCCAGCTCCACCAACAGGGCCTCATGGAACACCGGGGAGCTGTTTTTT. The gene calls are TRBV18 and TRBJ2-2; D perhaps matches TRBD1 (6 bases). Trimming removed 6 bases from V and 1 base from J, with 18 bases in between. The CDR3 extends over 17 amino acids. Looked up from germline, CDR1 is KGHSH and CDR2 is LQKENI.

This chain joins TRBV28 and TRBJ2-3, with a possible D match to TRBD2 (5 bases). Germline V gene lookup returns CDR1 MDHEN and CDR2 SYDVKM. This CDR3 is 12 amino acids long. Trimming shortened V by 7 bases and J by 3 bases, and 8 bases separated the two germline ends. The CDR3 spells CASMSGTDTQYF. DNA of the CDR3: TGTGCCAGCATGAGCGGAACAGATACGCAGTATTTT. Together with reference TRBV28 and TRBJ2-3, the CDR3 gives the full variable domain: DVKVTQSSRYLVKRTGEKVFLECVQDMDHENMFWYRQDPGLGLRLIYFSYDVKMKEKGDIPEGYSVSREKKERFSLILESASTNQTSMYLCASMSGTDTQYFGPGTRLTVL.

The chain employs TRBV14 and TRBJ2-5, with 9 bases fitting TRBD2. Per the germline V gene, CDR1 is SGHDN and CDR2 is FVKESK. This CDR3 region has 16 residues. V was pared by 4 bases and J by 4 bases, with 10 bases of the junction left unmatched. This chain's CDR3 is CASSPRRGGQGETQYF. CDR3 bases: TGTGCCAGCAGCCCCAGGCGGGGGGGGCAGGGAGAGACCCAGTACTTC.

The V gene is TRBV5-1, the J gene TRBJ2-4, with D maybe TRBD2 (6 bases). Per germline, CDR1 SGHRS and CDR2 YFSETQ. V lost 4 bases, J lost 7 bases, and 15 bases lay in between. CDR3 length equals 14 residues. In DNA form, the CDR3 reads TGCGCCAGCAGCCGGGGGTCGGGTGTGAACATTCAGTACTTC. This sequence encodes CASSRGSGVNIQYF.

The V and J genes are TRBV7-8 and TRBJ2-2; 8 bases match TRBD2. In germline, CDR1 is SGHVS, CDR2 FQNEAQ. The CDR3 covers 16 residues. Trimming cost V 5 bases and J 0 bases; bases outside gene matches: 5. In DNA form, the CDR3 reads TGTGCCAGCAGCCCTATAGCGGGAACGAACACCGGGGAGCTGTTTTTT. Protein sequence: CASSPIAGTNTGELFF.

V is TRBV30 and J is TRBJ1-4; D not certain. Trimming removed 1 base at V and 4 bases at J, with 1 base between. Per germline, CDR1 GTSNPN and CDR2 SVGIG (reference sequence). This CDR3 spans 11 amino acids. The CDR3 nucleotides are TGTGCCTGGAGTGGTAATGAAAAACTGTTTTTT. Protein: CAWSGNEKLFF.

CDR3 in amino acids: CASSLELDEAFF. In DNA, the CDR3 is TGTGCCAGCAGCTTAGAATTGGATGAAGCTTTCTTT. The chain couples TRBV7-2 to TRBJ1-1; the D is unclear. In germline, CDR1 is SGHTA, CDR2 FQGNSA. The CDR3 consists of 12 residues. Trimming stripped 1 base from V and 7 bases from J, with 7 bases between.

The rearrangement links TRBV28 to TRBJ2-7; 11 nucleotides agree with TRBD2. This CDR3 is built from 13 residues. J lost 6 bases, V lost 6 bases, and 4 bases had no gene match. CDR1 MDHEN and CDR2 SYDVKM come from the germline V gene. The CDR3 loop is CASRTGLAAEQYF. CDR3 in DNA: TGTGCCAGCAGGACGGGACTAGCGGCCGAGCAGTACTTC.

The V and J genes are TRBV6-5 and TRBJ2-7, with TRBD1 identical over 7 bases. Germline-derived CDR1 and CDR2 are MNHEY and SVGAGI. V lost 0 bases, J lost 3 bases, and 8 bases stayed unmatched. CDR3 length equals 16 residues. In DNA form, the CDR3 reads TGTGCCAGCAGTTACTCGAGCAGGACAGGATACTACGAGCAGTACTTC. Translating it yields CASSYSSRTGYYEQYF.

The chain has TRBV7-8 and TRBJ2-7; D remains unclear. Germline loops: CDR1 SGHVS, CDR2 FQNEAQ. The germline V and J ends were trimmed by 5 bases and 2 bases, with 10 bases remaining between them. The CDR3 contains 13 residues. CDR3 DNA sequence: TGTGCCAGCAGCCCTTTTTCTACCTACGAGCAGTACTTC. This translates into CASSPFSTYEQYF.

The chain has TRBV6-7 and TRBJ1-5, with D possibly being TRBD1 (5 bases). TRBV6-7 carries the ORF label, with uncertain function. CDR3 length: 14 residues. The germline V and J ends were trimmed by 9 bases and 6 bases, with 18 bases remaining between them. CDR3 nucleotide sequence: TGTGCCAGAACAGGTTGGGGATCTGGTCAGCCCCAGCATTTT. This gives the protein CARTGWGSGQPQHF.

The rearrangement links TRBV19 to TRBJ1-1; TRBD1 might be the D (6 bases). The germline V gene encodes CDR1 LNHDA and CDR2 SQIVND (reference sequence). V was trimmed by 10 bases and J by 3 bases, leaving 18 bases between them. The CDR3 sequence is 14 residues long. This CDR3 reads CATTNNPGDTEAFF. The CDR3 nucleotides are TGTGCCACTACCAATAACCCAGGGGACACTGAAGCTTTCTTT.